What follows is one T cell receptor beta chain and its context. This sample stems from a study of T cells in Graves' hyperthyroidism and ophthalmopathy. Study overall: Once the initial diagnosis was made, peripheral blood was obtained before any treatment.

The V end lost 4 bases, the J end lost 4 bases, and 14 bases lay between the germline ends. CDR1 SGHRS and CDR2 YFSETQ come from the germline V gene. This CDR3 region has 14 residues. The patients, who ranged from 18 to 65 in age, presented with newly diagnosed hyperthyroidism lasting under 2 months. Over 8 ml fresh peripheral blood yielded the PBMCs. RNA transcripts were the template for amplifying TCR beta CDR3 regions. HTBI primers drove first-round RT-PCR of the TCR CDR3. TCRdb analysed the multiplex PCR reads with MiXCR anew, one entry per CDR3 protein. The table records 300,000 to 450,000 distinct CDR3 sequences, approximately 25% of them present only once.

The sequence derives from a man aged 45 to 65 with Graves' hyperthyroidism. Sequenced input: blood. The chain joins TRBV5-1 to TRBJ1-2; tentatively, D is TRBD1 (5 bases). This chain's CDR3 is CASSIGTPGYGYTF. CDR3 nucleotide sequence: TGCGCCAGCAGCATCGGGACGCCGGGCTATGGCTACACCTTC.